This TCR beta chain was sequenced for a study of blood T cells in healthy people across ages. Study-wide context: Through template switching, about one barcoded beta molecule was captured per two T cells, as measured in model experiments.

Worth noting for this clonotype: Its specificity is unknown.

Study-wide findings and caveats: Donors of long life had a larger count of naive CD4+ cells and greater diversity than aged donors. Samples with more naive T cells showed higher observed beta diversity.

For the second PCR, which ran for 7 to 11 cycles, a sample-barcoded 5' primer and a J-beta primer mix were used. A single record per CDR3 protein comes from TCRdb applying MiXCR to the 5' RACE reads. The sample consists of some 880,000 distinct CDR3 sequences, around 34% of them appearing once. Caucasian, healthy and from Russia, the donors were aged between about 6 and 90. V lost 6 bases, J lost 11 bases, and 17 bases stayed unmatched. Germline CDR1 is SGHAT and CDR2 is FQNNGV. The CDR3 sequence is 15 residues long. The sequencing input was blood. The rearrangement joins TRBV11-2 to TRBJ2-5, with TRBD2 matching over 8 bases. This TCR was sampled from a man aged 18 to 30 in good health. As DNA, the CDR3 is TGTGCCAGCAGACTGACGGGGGGGAGACAGAATGAGCAGTACTTC. As protein: CASRLTGGRQNEQYF.